One and the same sample provided the 19 T cell receptor beta chains below, sequenced in a study of regulatory T cells in long-lasting Graves disease. Noted time point: newly diagnosed GD, antithyroid drugs for less than 3 months. RNA extracted from PBMCs served as the sequencing template. For TCR beta, libraries came from iRepertoire HTBI primers and Arm-PCR of CDR3 regions. From the multiplex PCR reads, TCRdb called clonotypes with MiXCR, one entry per CDR3 protein. The sample has roughly 360,000 distinct CDR3 sequences, 10% to 15% seen once. The same sample was also studied in work on T cells in Graves' hyperthyroidism and ophthalmopathy.

The sample consisted of peripheral blood mononuclear cells (PBMCs), taken at new diagnosis, from a patient treated with antithyroid drugs. These receptors originate from a young woman with Graves disease.

This clonotype was found a few times. J is TRBJ1-4 and V is TRBV19; TRBD1 agrees at 7 bases. Germline CDR1 and CDR2: LNHDA and SQIVND (reference sequence). V shed 10 bases, J shed 0 bases, and the junction held 11 bases outside the gene matches. This CDR3 has 16 residues. The CDR3 DNA is TGTGCCACAAAGACAGGGCAGAAAACAACTAATGAAAAACTGTTTTTT. Amino acid sequence: CATKTGQKTTNEKLFF.

This clonotype was seen ten or more times. J is TRBJ2-3 and V is TRBV29-1; D call uncertain. Germline V gene data show CDR1 as SQVTM and CDR2 as ANQGSEA. The CDR3 contains 13 residues. Trimming removed 3 bases from V and 0 bases from J, with 7 bases in between. The CDR3 nucleotides are TGCAGCGTTGATGCTAGGAGCACAGATACGCAGTATTTT. Its protein is CSVDARSTDTQYF.

The sample holds a few counts of this clonotype. The V and J genes are TRBV19 and TRBJ2-1; 9 nucleotides line up with TRBD2. In germline, CDR1 is LNHDA, CDR2 SQIVND (reference sequence). V trimming: 8 bases; J trimming: 8 bases; junction bases outside the gene matches: 4. The CDR3 runs to 12 residues. Here the CDR3 DNA reads TGTGCCAGTTCTGAGCGGGAGGATGAGCAGTTCTTC. This codes for CASSEREDEQFF.

This clonotype was picked up many times. The chain couples TRBV28 to TRBJ2-1; TRBD1 is a possible D gene (6 bases). CDR1 and CDR2 from the germline V gene are MDHEN and SYDVKM. The CDR3 runs 14 residues. Deletions cut 6 bases from V and 8 bases from J, with 17 bases between. The CDR3 bases are TGTGCCAGCAGAAACAGGGCCACGCTCGATGAGCAGTTCTTC. This sequence encodes CASRNRATLDEQFF.

In this sample, this clonotype turned up many times. The chain recombines TRBV4-1 with TRBJ2-1, with 12 bases matching TRBD2. Germline V gene data show CDR1 as MGHRA and CDR2 as YSYEKL. Trimming cost V 4 bases and J 2 bases; bases outside gene matches: 21. This CDR3 is built from 22 residues. CDR3 sequence (DNA): TGCGCCAGCAGCCCACTAGGCTCGACGACTAGCGGGAGAACAACAGCCTACAATGAGCAGTTCTTC. As protein: CASSPLGSTTSGRTTAYNEQFF.

This sequence joins TRBV6-2 or TRBV6-3 and TRBJ2-1; D is possibly TRBD1 (6 bases). Trimming took off 2 bases at V and 6 bases at J, with 8 bases between the two ends. The CDR3 length is 13 residues. Germline assignment: CDR1 MNHEY and CDR2 SVGEGT. The CDR3 reads CASSYTGINEQFF. CDR3 nucleotides: TGTGCCAGCAGTTACACAGGGATCAATGAGCAGTTCTTC.

Concerning this clonotype: This clone may be a read error of a much larger clone one base away. The chain carries TRBV6-2 or TRBV6-3 and TRBJ1-5; no reliable D call. Germline V gives CDR1 MNHEY, CDR2 SVGEGT. The CDR3 length is 13 residues. The CDR3 is CTSSSYSNQPQHF. DNA for the CDR3: TGTACCAGCAGTTCTTATAGCAATCAGCCCCAGCATTTT.

The V call is TRBV7-9, the J call TRBJ1-6, with 7 bases fitting TRBD1. Germline CDR1 reads SEHNR; CDR2 reads FQNEAQ (reference sequence). This CDR3 contains 16 residues. The V gene end was trimmed by 4 bases and the J gene end by 3 bases; junction bases not matched to a gene: 6. CDR3 coding DNA: TGTGCCAGCAGCTCAGGGGGAACCCTCTATAATTCACCCCTCCACTTT. It yields the protein CASSSGGTLYNSPLHF.

This clonotype was observed a handful of times. The V gene is TRBV11-2, the J gene TRBJ2-4; 7 nucleotides agree with TRBD2. The CDR3 contains 15 residues. Trimming cost V 1 base and J 7 bases; bases outside gene matches: 7. Germline-derived CDR1 and CDR2 are SGHAT and FQNNGV. The CDR3 protein is CASSLGGGRENIQYF. DNA for the CDR3: TGTGCCAGCAGCTTAGGGGGCGGGAGAGAGAACATTCAGTACTTC.

The sample holds one count of this clonotype. This chain connects TRBV7-2 to TRBJ1-5; the D is unclear. V lost 3 bases, J lost 7 bases, and 10 bases lay in between. The CDR3 consists of 13 residues. Germline values: CDR1 SGHTA, CDR2 FQGNSA. CDR3 nucleotides: TGTGCCAGCAGCTTCGGCCGTAAACAGCCCCAGCATTTT. Amino acid sequence: CASSFGRKQPQHF.

This clonotype was picked up a small number of times. The rearrangement uses TRBV2 and TRBJ2-1; 9 bases fit TRBD1. The CDR3 consists of 14 residues. After removal of 6 bases from V and 14 bases from J, the junction contained 14 bases not matched to a gene. CDR1 is SNHLY, CDR2 FYNNEI, per germline. CDR3 sequence: CASRELPWTGVEFF. CDR3 DNA sequence: TGTGCCAGCAGGGAACTGCCCTGGACAGGGGTGGAGTTCTTC.

This chain uses TRBV24-1 with TRBJ2-2, with D possibly TRBD1 on 5 matching bases. V lost 3 bases, J lost 5 bases, and 9 bases lay in between. Germline V gene sequence: CDR1 KGHDR, CDR2 SFDVKD. CDR3 length equals 14 residues. In DNA, the CDR3 is TGTGCCACCAGTGATCTGACAGATACCGGGGAGCTGTTTTTT. Its protein product is CATSDLTDTGELFF.

This clonotype has a handful of counts. The genes are TRBV13 and TRBJ2-3, with 11 bases that match TRBD2. This CDR3 is 19 amino acids long. Per the germline V gene, CDR1 is PRHDT and CDR2 is FYEKMQ (reference sequence). V dropped 4 bases and J dropped 1; count of bases not matched to a gene: 13. CDR3 sequence (DNA): TGTGCCAGCAGCTCCAAATTAGCGGGGGGGCTCATTGGCACAGATACGCAGTATTTT. It is translated as CASSSKLAGGLIGTDTQYF.

The chain uses TRBV6-1 and TRBJ1-3; D may be TRBD1 (5 bases). Germline lookup yields CDR1 MNHNS and CDR2 SASEGT. Trimming removed 3 bases at V and 4 bases at J, with 10 bases between. The CDR3 is made up of 14 amino acids. CDR3 loop: CASSDREYGNTIYF. The CDR3 DNA reads as TGTGCCAGCAGTGACAGGGAGTACGGAAACACCATATATTTT.

A few counts support this clonotype. The rearrangement joins TRBV11-2 to TRBJ2-5; D ambiguous. V was cut by 5 bases and J by 4 bases, with 8 bases left in between. Germline V lookup: CDR1 SGHAT, CDR2 FQNNGV. The CDR3 covers 12 residues. The CDR3 nucleotides read TGTGCCAGCAGCCCTATCGGAGAGACCCAGTACTTC. It encodes CASSPIGETQYF.

This clonotype was picked up a small number of times. V gene TRBV19 combines with J gene TRBJ1-1; D is ambiguous. Trimming took off 3 bases at V and 5 bases at J, with 13 bases between the two ends. The germline CDR1 and CDR2 sequences are LNHDA and SQIVND (reference sequence). This CDR3 is 14 amino acids long. Written as DNA, the CDR3 is TGTGCCAGTAGTATTCCCACTCTCGGAACTGAAGCTTTCTTT. Its translation is CASSIPTLGTEAFF.

There are many counts of this clonotype. This sequence joins TRBV28 and TRBJ2-5; no clear D gene. The CDR3 sequence is 14 residues long. Germline V gene data show CDR1 as MDHEN and CDR2 as SYDVKM. The V end lost 5 bases, the J end lost 2 bases, and 12 bases lay between the germline ends. The CDR3 protein is CASSLLVVQETQYF. The CDR3 coding sequence is TGTGCCAGCAGTCTGCTGGTAGTTCAAGAGACCCAGTACTTC.

The chain joins TRBV5-4 to TRBJ2-2; tentatively, D is TRBD2 (5 bases). Germline values: CDR1 SGHNT, CDR2 YYREEE (reference sequence). V was pared by 0 bases and J by 0 bases, with 9 bases between. The length of the CDR3 is 16 residues. CDR3 DNA: TGTGCCAGCAGCTTGGGTACGGGAACGAACACCGGGGAGCTGTTTTTT. Protein sequence: CASSLGTGTNTGELFF.

Worth noting for this clonotype: Just one base apart from a much larger clone, this may be a read error. The V gene is TRBV11-3, the J gene TRBJ2-5; D is ambiguous. Trimming pared 3 bases from V and 5 bases from J, leaving 7 bases between. Germline V gene data show CDR1 as SGHNT and CDR2 as YENEEA. The length of the CDR3 is 12 residues. The CDR3 spells CASSFLKETQYF. Written as DNA, the CDR3 is TGTGCCAGCAGCTTCCTCAAGGAGACCCAGTACTTC.